The source of this T cell receptor (beta chain) is a study of human T cells and chemical hapten exposure. Across the whole study: A patient group, mainly female, showed alopecia areata, totalis or universalis. General study points: A positive correlation with patch test score was shown by PT1 expanded TCR counts. There were significantly more large CDR3 similarity clusters among expanded TCRs than among controls.

This clonotype was counted ten times or more. The antigen is unknown. Germline V gene data show CDR1 as SGHRS and CDR2 as YFSETQ. This CDR3 has 15 residues. The germline V and J ends were trimmed by 2 bases and 5 bases, with 16 bases remaining between them. MiXCR, run by TCRdb on the RACE reads, gives a single entry per CDR3 protein. The sample has roughly 380,000 distinct CDR3 sequences; 5.1% are singletons. As for time point: pre-sensitization, week 0. Treatment defined: therapeutic diphenylcyclopropenone sensitization with weekly scalp DPC. This clonotype was sampled from a woman aged 45-65 years with alopecia areata. Some clones in this sample may be carry-over from other donors' samples. The chain uses TRBV5-1 and TRBJ2-5; TRBD1 is a possible D gene (6 bases). The source was whole blood, collected in connection with sensitization to the hapten diphenylcyclopropenone (DPC). CDR3 sequence reads: CASSFEQGPRETQYF. CDR3 coding DNA: TGCGCCAGCAGCTTTGAACAGGGCCCTCGGGAGACCCAGTACTTC. Using reference TRBV5-1 and TRBJ2-5 for the parts outside the CDR3, the full variable domain is KAGVTQTPRYLIKTRGQQVTLSCSPISGHRSVSWYQQTPGQGLQFLFEYFSETQRNKGNFPGRFSGRQFSNSRSEMNVSTLELGDSALYLCASSFEQGPRETQYFGPGTRLLVL.